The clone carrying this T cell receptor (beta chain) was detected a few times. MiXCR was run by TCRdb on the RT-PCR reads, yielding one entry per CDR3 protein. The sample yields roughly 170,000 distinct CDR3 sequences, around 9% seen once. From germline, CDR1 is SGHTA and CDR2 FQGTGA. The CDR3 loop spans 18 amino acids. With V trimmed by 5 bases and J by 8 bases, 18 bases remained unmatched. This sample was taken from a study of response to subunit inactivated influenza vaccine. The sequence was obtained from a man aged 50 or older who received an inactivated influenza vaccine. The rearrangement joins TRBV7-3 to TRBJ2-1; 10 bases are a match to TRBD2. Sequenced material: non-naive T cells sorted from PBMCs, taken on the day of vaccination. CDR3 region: CASSPNPGPSGSLYEQFF. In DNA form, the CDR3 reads TGTGCCAGCAGCCCTAACCCGGGTCCTAGCGGGAGTTTGTATGAGCAGTTCTTC.